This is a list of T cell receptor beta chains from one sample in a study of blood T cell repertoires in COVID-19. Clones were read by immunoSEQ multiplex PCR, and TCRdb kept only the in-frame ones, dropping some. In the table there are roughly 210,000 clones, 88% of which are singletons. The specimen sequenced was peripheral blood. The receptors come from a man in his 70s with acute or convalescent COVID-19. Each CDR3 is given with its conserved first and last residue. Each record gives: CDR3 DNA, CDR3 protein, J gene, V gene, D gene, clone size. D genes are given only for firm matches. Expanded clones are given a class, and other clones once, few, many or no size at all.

CDR3nt: TGTGCCACCAGTGCCGAGGGTTTAACTGAAGCTTTCTTT
CDR3aa: CATSAEGLTEAFF
j_gene: TRBJ1-1
v_gene: TRBV24-1
d_gene: -
abundance: -

CDR3nt: TGCGCCAGCAGCCAGGGGACAGGGAGGACTGAAGCTTTCTTT
CDR3aa: CASSQGTGRTEAFF
j_gene: TRBJ1-1
v_gene: TRBV4-3
d_gene: TRBD1
abundance: -

CDR3nt: TGCGCCAGCAGCTCCGGGACTAGCGGGGGTTACAATGAGCAGTTCTTC
CDR3aa: CASSSGTSGGYNEQFF
j_gene: TRBJ2-1
v_gene: TRBV5-1
d_gene: TRBD2
abundance: few

CDR3nt: TGCGCCAGCAGCGACGGGACTAGCGGCAATGAGCAGTTCTTC
CDR3aa: CASSDGTSGNEQFF
j_gene: TRBJ2-1
v_gene: TRBV10-1
d_gene: TRBD2
abundance: once

CDR3nt: TGTGCCAGCAGCCAACGCAAGGGGGCAGGGGCCAGCGAGCAGTTCTTC
CDR3aa: CASSQRKGAGASEQFF
j_gene: TRBJ2-1
v_gene: TRBV3-1/TRBV3-2
d_gene: TRBD1
abundance: -

CDR3nt: TGCGCCAGCAGCCTGGACAGGGGGCAGACAGCTTTCTTT
CDR3aa: CASSLDRGQTAFF
j_gene: TRBJ1-1
v_gene: TRBV5-1
d_gene: TRBD1
abundance: -

CDR3nt: TGTGCCAGCAGCTTAGGTAGCCGGAGCTCTGGAAACACCATATATTTT
CDR3aa: CASSLGSRSSGNTIYF
j_gene: TRBJ1-3
v_gene: TRBV7-9
d_gene: -
abundance: -

CDR3nt: TGTGCCAGCGGGGACAGCTCCTACGAGCAGTACTTC
CDR3aa: CASGDSSYEQYF
j_gene: TRBJ2-7
v_gene: TRBV7-9
d_gene: TRBD1
abundance: -

CDR3nt: TGTGCCAGCAGCCCTGGCTCAGTCGCCCTCAGTTCACCCCTCCACTTT
CDR3aa: CASSPGSVALSSPLHF
j_gene: TRBJ1-6
v_gene: TRBV7-9
d_gene: -
abundance: -

CDR3nt: TGTGCCAGCAGCTTAATAGGCAGGGAGGAGGAGCTGTTTTTT
CDR3aa: CASSLIGREEELFF
j_gene: TRBJ2-2
v_gene: TRBV7-3
d_gene: -
abundance: -

CDR3nt: TGTGCCAGCAGTGATAGAGGGAGGGGCACTGAAGCTTTCTTT
CDR3aa: CASSDRGRGTEAFF
j_gene: TRBJ1-1
v_gene: TRBV6-1
d_gene: -
abundance: -

CDR3nt: TGTGCCAGCGCCAAAGGGAATAGCGGTGGCGGAGATACGCAGTATTTT
CDR3aa: CASAKGNSGGGDTQYF
j_gene: TRBJ2-3
v_gene: TRBV9
d_gene: -
abundance: once

CDR3nt: TGTGCCTGGAGTCAAGGGGCCAGGCACTATGGCTACACCTTC
CDR3aa: CAWSQGARHYGYTF
j_gene: TRBJ1-2
v_gene: TRBV30
d_gene: -
abundance: -

CDR3nt: TGTGCCATCAGTGAATCCGGGACTAGCAGTTACAATGAGCAGTTCTTC
CDR3aa: CAISESGTSSYNEQFF
j_gene: TRBJ2-1
v_gene: TRBV10-3
d_gene: TRBD2
abundance: -

CDR3nt: TGCGCCAGCAGCCCGGGACAGACTAGCAATCAGCCCCAGCATTTT
CDR3aa: CASSPGQTSNQPQHF
j_gene: TRBJ1-5
v_gene: TRBV5-1
d_gene: TRBD1
abundance: once

CDR3nt: TGTGCCAGCAGACAAACCGTCGTCACTGAAGCTTTCTTT
CDR3aa: CASRQTVVTEAFF
j_gene: TRBJ1-1
v_gene: TRBV2
d_gene: -
abundance: -

CDR3nt: TGTGCCAGTAGCCCTTGGGACAGCCTCTACGAGCAGTACTTC
CDR3aa: CASSPWDSLYEQYF
j_gene: TRBJ2-7
v_gene: TRBV19
d_gene: TRBD1
abundance: -

CDR3nt: TGTGCCAGCAGACCTACAGGGGTAGGAGAGACCCAGTACTTC
CDR3aa: CASRPTGVGETQYF
j_gene: TRBJ2-5
v_gene: TRBV27
d_gene: TRBD1
abundance: -

CDR3nt: TGTGCCAGCAGACAGGGGGCAGGAGGCACTGAAGCTTTCTTT
CDR3aa: CASRQGAGGTEAFF
j_gene: TRBJ1-1
v_gene: TRBV6-5
d_gene: TRBD1
abundance: -

CDR3nt: TGTGCCAGCAGCTACGAGACTAGCGGGAGCGCCTCCCAGTACTTC
CDR3aa: CASSYETSGSASQYF
j_gene: TRBJ2-7
v_gene: TRBV7-8
d_gene: TRBD2
abundance: once

CDR3nt: TGTGCCCGGACAGAAGGCAATCAGCCCCAGCATTTT
CDR3aa: CARTEGNQPQHF
j_gene: TRBJ1-5
v_gene: TRBV2
d_gene: -
abundance: -

CDR3nt: TGTGCCAGCAGCTTGAACGGTCAGCCCCAGCATTTT
CDR3aa: CASSLNGQPQHF
j_gene: TRBJ1-5
v_gene: TRBV5-4
d_gene: -
abundance: -

CDR3nt: TGTGCCAGCAGTGAACAACAGGGGGCGCGCACTGAAGCTTTCTTT
CDR3aa: CASSEQQGARTEAFF
j_gene: TRBJ1-1
v_gene: TRBV6-1
d_gene: TRBD1
abundance: -

CDR3nt: TGTGCCAGCAGCTTCATCCTAGCGGGAGACACCGGGGAGCTGTTTTTT
CDR3aa: CASSFILAGDTGELFF
j_gene: TRBJ2-2
v_gene: TRBV7-9
d_gene: TRBD2
abundance: few

CDR3nt: TGTGCCAGCAGCCAAGACGCCAGGGGGCAAGAGACCCAGTACTTC
CDR3aa: CASSQDARGQETQYF
j_gene: TRBJ2-5
v_gene: TRBV3-1/TRBV3-2
d_gene: TRBD1
abundance: -

CDR3nt: TGTGCCAGCAGTCTCCCAGGGCAGCTCAACTATGGCTACACCTTC
CDR3aa: CASSLPGQLNYGYTF
j_gene: TRBJ1-2
v_gene: TRBV28
d_gene: -
abundance: -

CDR3nt: TGTGCCAGCAGCAAAGCTGGGCCTAGCGGGAACTACGAGCAGTACTTC
CDR3aa: CASSKAGPSGNYEQYF
j_gene: TRBJ2-7
v_gene: TRBV21-1
d_gene: -
abundance: -

CDR3nt: TGTGCCAGCAGTTTTGATTCTAAAGGCTACACCTTC
CDR3aa: CASSFDSKGYTF
j_gene: TRBJ1-2
v_gene: TRBV6-6
d_gene: -
abundance: -

CDR3nt: TGTGCCAGTAGCAGGGACAGGGATTATGGCTACACCTTC
CDR3aa: CASSRDRDYGYTF
j_gene: TRBJ1-2
v_gene: TRBV19
d_gene: TRBD1
abundance: -

CDR3nt: TGTGCCAGCAGTGCCCGGGACAGCTCCTACGAGCAGTACTTC
CDR3aa: CASSARDSSYEQYF
j_gene: TRBJ2-7
v_gene: TRBV25-1
d_gene: TRBD1
abundance: -

CDR3nt: TGTGCCAGCAGGGGGGCAGGGGGCGCAAGGGAGACCCAGTACTTC
CDR3aa: CASRGAGGARETQYF
j_gene: TRBJ2-5
v_gene: TRBV28
d_gene: TRBD1
abundance: -

CDR3nt: TGTGCCAGCTCACCACGGTCGGACAGGGGCCTTGAAAAACTGTTTTTT
CDR3aa: CASSPRSDRGLEKLFF
j_gene: TRBJ1-4
v_gene: TRBV18
d_gene: TRBD1
abundance: -

CDR3nt: TGTGCCAGCAGCTCCTCCAGATTTACTGAAGCTTTCTTT
CDR3aa: CASSSSRFTEAFF
j_gene: TRBJ1-1
v_gene: TRBV14
d_gene: -
abundance: -

CDR3nt: TGTGCCAGCAGCCAAGTCAGCCAAGCGGGAGCGGAGACCCAGTACTTC
CDR3aa: CASSQVSQAGAETQYF
j_gene: TRBJ2-5
v_gene: TRBV4-2
d_gene: TRBD2
abundance: few

CDR3nt: TGTGCCATCAGTTCAGGGCTTTCCGCGAACACCGGGGAGCTGTTTTTT
CDR3aa: CAISSGLSANTGELFF
j_gene: TRBJ2-2
v_gene: TRBV10-3
d_gene: -
abundance: -

CDR3nt: TGTGCCAGCAGTTACAACGTAGGACAGAAAGCTTTCTTT
CDR3aa: CASSYNVGQKAFF
j_gene: TRBJ1-1
v_gene: TRBV6-5
d_gene: -
abundance: -

CDR3nt: TGTGCCAGCAGCCAAGATTGGACAGGGGCCACTGAAGCTTTCTTT
CDR3aa: CASSQDWTGATEAFF
j_gene: TRBJ1-1
v_gene: TRBV3-1/TRBV3-2
d_gene: TRBD1
abundance: -

CDR3nt: TGTGCCAGCAGGTGGACAGGGCTGAACACTGAAGCTTTCTTT
CDR3aa: CASRWTGLNTEAFF
j_gene: TRBJ1-1
v_gene: TRBV11-2
d_gene: TRBD1
abundance: -

CDR3nt: TGCGCCAGCAGCTCCTCTTTAGCTCAGGGGGCATTTACGCAGTATTTT
CDR3aa: CASSSSLAQGAFTQYF
j_gene: TRBJ2-3
v_gene: TRBV5-1
d_gene: TRBD1
abundance: -

CDR3nt: TGTGCCAGCAGCTTAGCTATGGGGACAGTCTCCTACAATGAGCAGTTCTTC
CDR3aa: CASSLAMGTVSYNEQFF
j_gene: TRBJ2-1
v_gene: TRBV13
d_gene: TRBD1
abundance: -

CDR3nt: TGTGCCAGCAGTCGACTAGCCCTCTCCTACAATGAGCAGTTCTTC
CDR3aa: CASSRLALSYNEQFF
j_gene: TRBJ2-1
v_gene: TRBV6-5
d_gene: TRBD2
abundance: -

CDR3nt: TGTGCCAGTAGTATAGATGGCTCATACCTCTCTGGGGCCAACGTCCTGACTTTC
CDR3aa: CASSIDGSYLSGANVLTF
j_gene: TRBJ2-6
v_gene: TRBV19
d_gene: -
abundance: -

CDR3nt: TGTGCCAGTAGTATAGATGGGACAGGTGTCAATCAGCCCCAGCATTTT
CDR3aa: CASSIDGTGVNQPQHF
j_gene: TRBJ1-5
v_gene: TRBV19
d_gene: TRBD1
abundance: once

CDR3nt: TGTGCCAGTAGTAGCGGGTCGGCCCTTGCGGTGTTTTTT
CDR3aa: CASSSGSALAVFF
j_gene: TRBJ2-2
v_gene: TRBV19
d_gene: -
abundance: -

CDR3nt: TGTGCCAGCTCACCATTACAGGGGTTTAACACCGGGGAGCTGTTTTTT
CDR3aa: CASSPLQGFNTGELFF
j_gene: TRBJ2-2
v_gene: TRBV18
d_gene: TRBD1
abundance: few

CDR3nt: TGTGCCAGCAGGCGGGACAGGGCAGGTGGCTACACCTTC
CDR3aa: CASRRDRAGGYTF
j_gene: TRBJ1-2
v_gene: TRBV28
d_gene: TRBD1
abundance: -